The clone carrying this T cell receptor (beta chain) was recorded a few times. TCRdb reanalysed the 5' RACE reads using MiXCR and keeps one entry per CDR3 protein. The sample lists 110,000 or so distinct CDR3 sequences, approximately 22% occurring once. The sample is drawn from a study of T-cell memory formation after mild COVID-19. Material for sequencing was PBMCs or a T cell subset sorted from them (not recorded which). The sequence was obtained from a man younger than 30 who had mild COVID-19 (a few samples of this study predate the infection). Cell type and time point are not known.

CDR3 region: CASSLWGGDEKLFF. The CDR3 DNA sequence: TGTGCCAGCAGCTTATGGGGGGGCGATGAAAAACTGTTTTTT. The V and J genes are TRBV7-2 and TRBJ1-4, with TRBD1 as a possible D gene (6 bases). V lost 2 bases to trimming and J lost 6 bases, with 10 bases between them. Looked up from germline, CDR1 is SGHTA and CDR2 is FQGNSA. This CDR3 has 14 residues.